The subject of this entry is one T cell receptor (beta chain). Its cognate antigen is unknown. This entry is derived from a study of T cells expressing NK-cell markers. Looking at the study overall: Sorted CD3+CD56+NKG2C+, CD3+CD56+NKG2C- and CD3+CD56-NKG2C+ T cells provided the TCR beta repertoires. Sequenced donors, eight in total, included seven who were HCMV-seropositive and one who was seronegative. Overall study results and limits: The dominant NKG2C+ clonotypes represented about 1.0-8% of CD8+ T cells in six donors.

TCRdb re-called the 5' RACE reads; one entry per CDR3 protein, DNA not given. In all, the sample yields about 140,000 distinct CDR3 sequences. This CDR3 contains 12 residues. Germline CDR1 reads SQVTM; CDR2 reads ANQGSEA. The clonotype was recovered from a man between 18 and 35 years old in good health. Sequencing input: blood T cells: a sorted CD56 or NKG2C T cell subset, CD4+ or CD8+ T cells, or bulk PBMC T cells (not recorded which). The chain combines TRBV29-1 with TRBJ2-2; checking the TCRdb D call of TRBD1 is not possible without DNA. CDR3 region: CSVTTGAGELFF.